A single sample gave rise to the 19 T cell receptor beta chains below, sequenced in a study of blood T cell repertoires in COVID-19. Profiled with immunoSEQ multiplex PCR; TCRdb holds only in-frame clones, not every one. The sample comprises tens of thousands of clones, 83% of which are singletons, and 25% to 30% rests with the top ten. The source material was peripheral blood. These receptors originate from a woman older than 75 with acute or convalescent COVID-19.

The chain couples TRBV25-1 to TRBJ2-7; 8 bases are shared with TRBD1. Unmatched junction bases numbered 5, after V lost 4 bases and J lost 3 bases. Germline assignment: CDR1 MGHDK and CDR2 SYGVNS. CDR3 size: 14 residues. Here the CDR3 reads CASSVRGRFYEQYF. The CDR3 nucleotides are TGTGCCAGCAGTGTCAGGGGGCGCTTCTACGAGCAGTACTTC.

The chain carries TRBV12-3 or TRBV12-4 and TRBJ2-1; a possible D gene is TRBD1 (5 bases). V was trimmed by 5 bases and J by 7 bases, leaving 9 bases between them. This CDR3 region has 12 residues. The DNA for the CDR3 is TGTGCCAGCAGTCCTCAGGGAAATGAGCAGTTCTTC. Its protein product is CASSPQGNEQFF.

The CDR3 sequence: CASSHEGRANTEAFF. In nucleotides, the CDR3 is TGTGCCAGCAGCCATGAGGGAAGGGCAAACACTGAAGCTTTCTTT. V is TRBV3-1 (or the pseudogene TRBV3-2) and J is TRBJ1-1, with D hard to call. V was trimmed by 3 bases and J by 2 bases, leaving 13 bases between them. Germline CDR1 LGHDT, CDR2 YNNKEL (reference sequence). CDR3 size: 15 residues.

This clone was recorded only once. The V gene is TRBV3-1 (or the pseudogene TRBV3-2), the J gene TRBJ2-5, with 9 bases fitting TRBD1. This CDR3 is 15 amino acids long. Germline V gives CDR1 LGHDT, CDR2 YNNKEL (reference sequence). The ends lost 4 bases at V and 5 bases at J; junction bases unmatched: 8. The CDR3 DNA reads TGTGCCAGCAGCCCGTCCGGGACAGGGACGGAGACCCAGTACTTC. This translates into CASSPSGTGTETQYF.

V usage is TRBV5-5 and J usage is TRBJ2-7; TRBD1 aligns across 11 bases. The V gene end was trimmed by 5 bases and the J gene end by 2 bases; junction bases not matched to a gene: 9. The CDR3 spans 16 residues. Germline V CDR1 and CDR2: SGHKS, YYEKEE (reference sequence). CDR3 nucleotide sequence: TGTGCCAGCAGTTCAGGGACAGGGGGTTCACCCTACGAGCAGTACTTC. Protein sequence: CASSSGTGGSPYEQYF.

This chain joins TRBV6-5 and TRBJ2-7, with D maybe TRBD2 (5 bases). The CDR3 is 13 residues long. Germline lookup yields CDR1 MNHEY and CDR2 SVGAGI. V was shortened by 2 bases and J by 0 bases, with 5 bases between the two germline ends. CDR3 nucleotides: TGTGCCAGCAGTTACGAGGGCTCCTACGAGCAGTACTTC. Amino acids: CASSYEGSYEQYF.

The V gene is TRBV5-6, the J gene TRBJ2-1; perhaps TRBD2 as D (5 bases). The CDR3 spans 15 residues. Per germline, CDR1 SGHDT and CDR2 YYEEEE. The V gene lost 3 bases and the J gene lost 6 bases, with 16 bases spanning the gap. CDR3 DNA: TGTGCCAGCAGCTCGAGGGCCGGAGCCGGCAATGAGCAGTTCTTC. As protein: CASSSRAGAGNEQFF.

This clone was observed a few times. The chain links TRBV5-8 to TRBJ1-6, with D perhaps TRBD1 (6 bases). The CDR3 covers 15 residues. Deletions cut 0 bases from V and 8 bases from J, with 12 bases between. Germline V CDR1 and CDR2: SGHTS, YDEGEE. CDR3 nucleotides: TGTGCCAGCAGCTTGGGTTCAGGGGTTTATTCACCCCTCCACTTT. Residues: CASSLGSGVYSPLHF.

This clone was counted between two and nine times. The V and J genes are TRBV7-8 and TRBJ1-5; possibly TRBD1 for D (5 bases). Germline CDR1 SGHVS, CDR2 FQNEAQ. Trimming stripped 1 base from V and 3 bases from J, with 10 bases between. The CDR3 runs 15 residues. Here the CDR3 DNA reads TGTGCCAGCAGCTTAGTAGGGGCGCTCAATCAGCCCCAGCATTTT. It yields the protein CASSLVGALNQPQHF.

This chain connects TRBV28 to TRBJ1-3; D gene uncertain. This CDR3 comprises 14 residues. The germline V and J ends were trimmed by 3 bases and 4 bases, with 10 bases remaining between them. Germline V gene sequence: CDR1 MDHEN, CDR2 SYDVKM. The CDR3 protein is CASSLGRQGNTIYF. CDR3 nucleotides: TGTGCCAGCAGTTTGGGGAGGCAAGGAAACACCATATATTTT.

The chain carries TRBV24-1 and TRBJ2-1; 7 bases match TRBD1. V dropped 3 bases and J dropped 1; count of bases not matched to a gene: 8. This CDR3 region has 17 residues. Germline CDR1 reads KGHDR; CDR2 reads SFDVKD. The CDR3 DNA reads TGTGCCACCAGTGATAACAGGGGCGGTGGGTCCTACAATGAGCAGTTCTTC. Its protein product is CATSDNRGGGSYNEQFF.

In its sample, this clone was seen once. The chain is built from TRBV15 and TRBJ2-3; 7 bases align to TRBD1. Germline CDR1 is LNHNV and CDR2 is YYDKDF (reference sequence). The CDR3 loop spans 19 amino acids. V gave up 1 base and J gave up 5 bases; unmatched junction bases: 18. The CDR3 region is CATSRARQETGTWGDTQYF. CDR3 nucleotide sequence: TGTGCCACCAGCAGAGCACGCCAAGAGACAGGGACCTGGGGAGATACGCAGTATTTT.

The rearrangement uses TRBV5-1 and TRBJ2-5; 8 positions agree with TRBD2. The CDR3 covers 14 residues. The V segment lost 2 bases and the J segment 4 bases; nucleotides outside the gene matches: 4. Germline loops: CDR1 SGHRS, CDR2 YFSETQ. The CDR3 bases are TGCGCCAGCAGCTTAACCGGGACTAGAGAGACCCAGTACTTC. The encoded protein is CASSLTGTRETQYF.

This chain links TRBV4-1 with TRBJ2-1, with D perhaps TRBD1 (5 bases). The CDR3 contains 16 residues. The germline CDR1 and CDR2 sequences are MGHRA and YSYEKL. V was cut by 1 base and J by 0 bases, with 10 bases left in between. The CDR3 spells CASSQVQDLSYNEQFF. The CDR3 nucleotides are TGCGCCAGCAGCCAAGTACAGGACCTCTCCTACAATGAGCAGTTCTTC.

The chain combines TRBV7-2 with TRBJ2-5; 7 nucleotides match TRBD1. Germline V gene lookup returns CDR1 SGHTA and CDR2 FQGNSA. The CDR3 loop spans 13 amino acids. With 3 bases clipped from V and 3 bases from J, the junction kept 1 base outside the gene matches. In nucleotides, the CDR3 is TGTGCCAGCAGCTTCGGACAGGAAGAGACCCAGTACTTC. It translates to CASSFGQEETQYF.

The CDR3 bases are TGTGCCAGCAGTTCCCCGGGACAGAGATACGAGCAGTACTTC. Amino acid sequence: CASSSPGQRYEQYF. The chain combines TRBV6-2 or TRBV6-3 with TRBJ2-7, with 7 bases that match TRBD1. V gave up 4 bases and J gave up 4 bases; unmatched junction bases: 7. The CDR3 is made up of 14 amino acids. CDR1 and CDR2 (germline): MNHEY, SVGEGT.

The V call is TRBV2, the J call TRBJ1-6; the match to TRBD1 covers 7 bases. The CDR3 runs to 13 residues. Germline V lookup: CDR1 SNHLY, CDR2 FYNNEI. Unmatched junction bases numbered 2, after V lost 6 bases and J lost 6 bases. The chain's CDR3 is CASRWDSNSPLHF. The DNA for the CDR3 is TGTGCCAGCAGATGGGACAGTAATTCACCCCTCCACTTT.

This clone was seen only once. This chain uses TRBV28 with TRBJ2-5; 12 bases agree with TRBD2. The CDR3 runs to 16 residues. V shed 8 bases and J 5 bases; nucleotides not matched to a gene: 12. Germline V gene data show CDR1 as MDHEN and CDR2 as SYDVKM. The CDR3 DNA sequence: TGTGCCAGCCTCTCGACTAGCGGGAGTGATTTGGAGACCCAGTACTTC. This sequence encodes CASLSTSGSDLETQYF. Full variable domain (rest looked up from reference TRBV28 and TRBJ2-5): DVKVTQSSRYLVKRTGEKVFLECVQDMDHENMFWYRQDPGLGLRLIYFSYDVKMKEKGDIPEGYSVSREKKERFSLILESASTNQTSMYLCASLSTSGSDLETQYFGPGTRLLVL.

The gene calls are TRBV3-1 (or the pseudogene TRBV3-2) and TRBJ2-5, with 7 bases lining up with TRBD2. Per the germline V gene, CDR1 is LGHDT and CDR2 is YNNKEL (reference sequence). The length of the CDR3 is 13 residues. J was trimmed by 2 bases and V by 8 bases; bases with no gene match: 5. CDR3: CASQPGLQETQYF. Here the CDR3 DNA reads TGTGCCAGCCAACCGGGACTACAAGAGACCCAGTACTTC.